Shown below are 22 T cell receptor beta chains from a single sample sequenced in a study of STAT5B mutations in CD4+ large granular lymphocyte leukemia. Profiling relied on immunoSEQ multiplex PCR, and the TCRdb table lists in-frame clones only, not all of them. The data contain about 21,000 clones, about 75% of them singletons. Sequenced: CD4+ T cells from blood buffy coats. The receptors were gathered from a human donor in good health.

The table lists this clone with a few counts. V gene TRBV2 combines with J gene TRBJ1-6; no clear D. The CDR3 runs to 12 residues. V was pared by 6 bases and J by 7 bases, with 7 bases between. From germline, CDR1 is SNHLY and CDR2 FYNNEI. The CDR3: CASRYSNSPLHF. The CDR3 region has the DNA TGTGCCAGCAGGTACAGCAATTCACCCCTCCACTTT. Complete variable domain (other parts from reference TRBV2 and TRBJ1-6): EPEVTQTPSHQVTQMGQEVILRCVPISNHLYFYWYRQILGQKVEFLVSFYNNEISEKSEIFDDQFSVERPDGSNFTLKIRSTKLEDSAMYFCASRYSNSPLHFGNGTRLTVT.

V usage is TRBV4-1 and J usage is TRBJ2-1; tentative D call: TRBD1 (5 bases). The germline gives CDR1 MGHRA, CDR2 YSYEKL. The CDR3 runs to 16 residues. Trimming removed 0 bases at V and 9 bases at J, with 18 bases between. The CDR3 loop is CASSQEFGARRGEQFF. The DNA of the CDR3 is TGCGCCAGCAGCCAAGAGTTTGGGGCTAGACGTGGTGAGCAGTTCTTC.

Only a few counts were recorded for this clone. This chain links TRBV7-2 with TRBJ1-2; a weak D match, TRBD1 (5 bases). Between the trimmed V and J ends, which lost 5 bases and 6 bases, there was a span of 19 bases. The CDR3 covers 15 residues. Germline values: CDR1 SGHTA, CDR2 FQGNSA. The CDR3 region is CASSQQNRGSDGYTF. The DNA of the CDR3 is TGTGCCAGCAGCCAGCAAAACCGGGGCTCTGATGGCTACACCTTC.

The chain couples TRBV7-6 to TRBJ2-4, with TRBD2 matching 10 bases. CDR3 size: 16 residues. The V segment lost 1 base and the J segment 6 bases; nucleotides outside the gene matches: 6. Per germline, CDR1 SGHVS and CDR2 FNYEAQ. The CDR3 bases are TGTGCCAGCAGCTTAGAAGCGGGAGGGCCTGGAAACATTCAGTACTTC. The encoded protein is CASSLEAGGPGNIQYF.

This clone appeared a single time. V is TRBV7-2 and J is TRBJ2-3; D is ambiguous. The V end lost 5 bases, the J end lost 6 bases, and 12 bases lay between the germline ends. This CDR3 has 13 amino acids. The germline V gene has CDR1 SGHTA and CDR2 FQGNSA. Here the CDR3 DNA reads TGTGCCAGCAGCACCGCGGACCTGGATACGCAGTATTTT. As protein: CASSTADLDTQYF. Combining the CDR3 with reference TRBV7-2 and TRBJ2-3 gives the whole variable domain GAGVSQSPSNKVTEKGKDVELRCDPISGHTALYWYRQSLGQGLEFLIYFQGNSAPDKSGLPSDRFSAERTGGSVSTLTIQRTQQEDSAVYLCASSTADLDTQYFGPGTRLTVL.

In this sample, this clone turned up a few times. The rearrangement uses TRBV28 and TRBJ1-2; unclear D gene. Trimming removed 5 bases at V and 5 bases at J, with 15 bases between. The CDR3 sequence is 14 residues long. CDR1 MDHEN and CDR2 SYDVKM come from the germline V gene. CDR3 nucleotides: TGTGCCAGCAGTCGTGGGTCTAAGGCATATGGCTACACCTTC. Protein product: CASSRGSKAYGYTF.

This clone has more than one count but fewer than ten. This sequence joins TRBV5-6 and TRBJ2-1, with TRBD2 identical over 14 bases. The length of the CDR3 is 18 residues. The junction had 12 bases not matched to a gene; V was cut back by 4 bases and J by 6 bases. Germline CDR1 and CDR2: SGHDT and YYEEEE. The CDR3 spells CASSPGLAGGYVSNEQFF. The CDR3, as DNA: TGTGCCAGCAGCCCCGGACTAGCGGGAGGATATGTCAGCAATGAGCAGTTCTTC.

The chain uses TRBV29-1 and TRBJ2-5; no reliable D call. V gave up 3 bases and J gave up 4 bases, with 12 bases separating them. The CDR3 is 13 amino acids. Per germline, CDR1 SQVTM and CDR2 ANQGSEA. This chain's CDR3 is CSVEDPGRETQYF. The CDR3 nucleotides read TGCAGCGTTGAGGACCCCGGCCGAGAGACCCAGTACTTC.

V usage is TRBV5-1 and J usage is TRBJ2-7, with D possibly matching TRBD2 (7 bases). Germline-derived CDR1 and CDR2 are SGHRS and YFSETQ. CDR3 length: 13 amino acids. The CDR3 bases are TGCTCTTCCAGGGAGGGGGGGTCCTACGAGCAGTACTTC. Translated: CSSREGGSYEQYF.

V and J are TRBV5-5 and TRBJ2-1; TRBD1 might be the D (6 bases). CDR3 length equals 12 residues. From germline, CDR1 is SGHKS and CDR2 YYEKEE (reference sequence). The V gene lost 3 bases and the J gene lost 12 bases, with 13 bases spanning the gap. The CDR3 DNA sequence: TGTGCCAGCAGCTCGGCCGGGACAAGGCAGTTCTTC. Translating gives CASSSAGTRQFF.

The chain recombines TRBV5-1 with TRBJ1-1; 9 bases align to TRBD1. This CDR3 contains 15 residues. Trimming removed 7 bases from V and 1 base from J; junction bases left unmatched: 8. Per germline, CDR1 SGHRS and CDR2 YFSETQ. The CDR3: CASSVQGAGNTEAFF. The DNA of the CDR3 is TGCGCCAGCTCCGTACAGGGGGCGGGGAACACTGAAGCTTTCTTT.

The rearrangement joins TRBV5-1 to TRBJ1-1, with D possibly matching TRBD1 (6 bases). This CDR3 is built from 15 residues. V lost 4 bases to trimming and J lost 4 bases, with 17 bases between them. Germline loops: CDR1 SGHRS, CDR2 YFSETQ. This CDR3 is CASSPSGGGGTEAFF. The CDR3 DNA is TGCGCCAGCAGCCCCTCCGGGGGGGGCGGCACTGAAGCTTTCTTT. Combining the CDR3 with reference TRBV5-1 and TRBJ1-1 gives the whole variable domain KAGVTQTPRYLIKTRGQQVTLSCSPISGHRSVSWYQQTPGQGLQFLFEYFSETQRNKGNFPGRFSGRQFSNSRSEMNVSTLELGDSALYLCASSPSGGGGTEAFFGQGTRLTVV.

J is TRBJ1-1 and V is TRBV7-2; a possible D gene is TRBD1 (5 bases). V was clipped by 5 bases and J by 4 bases, with 11 bases between them. The CDR3 totals 13 residues. CDR1 is SGHTA, CDR2 FQGNSA, per germline. The CDR3 sequence: CASSRMRGTEAFF. As DNA, the CDR3 is TGTGCCAGCAGCCGAATGAGGGGCACTGAAGCTTTCTTT.

This clone was found a few times. The chain carries TRBV7-2 and TRBJ1-6; D gene uncertain. This CDR3 is 13 amino acids long. Trimming took off 1 base at V and 10 bases at J, with 8 bases between the two ends. The germline V gene has CDR1 SGHTA and CDR2 FQGNSA. The CDR3 DNA reads as TGTGCCAGCAGCTTAGAAGTAAGGTCACCCCTCCACTTT. Residues: CASSLEVRSPLHF.

This chain joins TRBV6-4 and TRBJ1-2, with 9 bases that match TRBD1. This CDR3 has 20 amino acids. V gave up 2 bases and J gave up 5 bases; unmatched junction bases: 21. CDR1 MRHNA and CDR2 SNTAGT come from the germline V gene. The CDR3 sequence: CASSDPKDRGSAAKDYGYTF. The CDR3 DNA reads TGTGCCAGCAGTGACCCGAAGGACAGGGGATCAGCAGCGAAGGATTATGGCTACACCTTC.

The chain is built from TRBV18 and TRBJ1-2; 9 bases fit TRBD1. Trimming cost V 3 bases and J 8 bases; bases outside gene matches: 10. The length of the CDR3 is 15 residues. Germline V gene lookup returns CDR1 KGHSH and CDR2 LQKENI. The CDR3 loop reads CASSPMERDRAGYTF. The DNA of the CDR3 is TGTGCCAGCTCACCGATGGAGAGGGACAGGGCCGGCTACACCTTC. Complete variable domain (other parts from reference TRBV18 and TRBJ1-2): NAGVMQNPRHLVRRRGQEARLRCSPMKGHSHVYWYRQLPEEGLKFMVYLQKENIIDESGMPKERFSAEFPKEGPSILRIQQVVRGDSAAYFCASSPMERDRAGYTFGSGTRLTVV.

This chain uses TRBV27 with TRBJ2-1; the D gene is possibly TRBD2 (6 bases). The CDR3 has 14 amino acids. The ends were cut back, 3 bases at V and 7 bases at J, with 13 bases in the middle. Looked up from germline, CDR1 is MNHEY and CDR2 is SMNVEV (reference sequence). The CDR3 DNA reads TGTGCCAGCAGTTTCCTATACCGGGAGAATGAGCAGTTCTTC. Protein: CASSFLYRENEQFF.

CDR3 loop: CASSPGTGRGANTGELFF. The CDR3 DNA reads as TGTGCCAGCAGCCCCGGGACAGGACGAGGCGCGAACACCGGGGAGCTGTTTTTT. The chain is built from TRBV5-5 and TRBJ2-2; 8 bases are shared with TRBD1. V was pared by 4 bases and J by 0 bases, with 11 bases of the junction left unmatched. Germline lookup yields CDR1 SGHKS and CDR2 YYEKEE (reference sequence). This CDR3 has 18 residues. Full variable domain (missing parts from reference TRBV5-5 and TRBJ2-2): DAGVTQSPTHLIKTRGQQVTLRCSPISGHKSVSWYQQVLGQGPQFIFQYYEKEERGRGNFPDRFSARQFPNYSSELNVNALLLGDSALYLCASSPGTGRGANTGELFFGEGSRLTVL.

This clone was seen just once. This sequence joins TRBV13 and TRBJ1-1; D perhaps matches TRBD1 (5 bases). CDR1 PRHDT and CDR2 FYEKMQ come from the germline V gene (reference sequence). Trimming stripped 4 bases from V and 1 base from J, with 13 bases between. This CDR3 has 15 amino acids. DNA of the CDR3: TGTGCCAGCAGCTGGGGGTTGAGGAGGAACACTGAAGCTTTCTTT. Protein product: CASSWGLRRNTEAFF.

A few counts support this clone. The V gene is TRBV5-1, the J gene TRBJ1-1; the D is unclear. The CDR3 runs 16 residues. Germline CDR1 SGHRS, CDR2 YFSETQ. Trimming took off 1 base at V and 4 bases at J, with 17 bases between the two ends. The CDR3 region has the DNA TGCGCCAGCAGCTTGAGGAGAGGGTTGGCTGGCACTGAAGCTTTCTTT. It yields the protein CASSLRRGLAGTEAFF.

This chain links TRBV2 with TRBJ1-4, with 9 positions matching TRBD1. The CDR3 contains 15 residues. Germline CDR1 is SNHLY and CDR2 is FYNNEI. Losses at the gene ends were 6 bases for V and 3 bases for J; bases not matched to a gene: 5. This CDR3 reads CASRKQGAPNEKLFF. The DNA for the CDR3 is TGTGCCAGCAGGAAACAGGGGGCCCCTAATGAAAAACTGTTTTTT. Full variable domain (outside the CDR3, taken from reference TRBV2 and TRBJ1-4): EPEVTQTPSHQVTQMGQEVILRCVPISNHLYFYWYRQILGQKVEFLVSFYNNEISEKSEIFDDQFSVERPDGSNFTLKIRSTKLEDSAMYFCASRKQGAPNEKLFFGSGTQLSVL.

The chain has TRBV5-5 and TRBJ1-2; D unresolved. CDR1 and CDR2 from the germline V gene are SGHKS and YYEKEE (reference sequence). The CDR3 length is 14 residues. The V end lost 0 bases, the J end lost 1 base, and 7 bases lay between the germline ends. CDR3 amino acids: CASSLGADNYGYTF. CDR3 DNA sequence: TGTGCCAGCAGCTTGGGGGCAGATAACTATGGCTACACCTTC.